This TCR beta chain stems from a study of cytomegalovirus exposure and HLA in healthy donors. General study points: For cytomegalovirus status, the classifier reportedly gave diagnoses with high specificity and sensitivity. Most subjects' HLA-A and HLA-B alleles were reportedly predicted from TCR beta sequences. Listed as cytomegalovirus-associated were 164 TCR beta chains. As confirmed in vitro, a few CMV-associated chains were specific for CMV antigens.

Comment on this clone: Its cognate antigen is unknown.

CDR1 is MDHEN and CDR2 is SYDVKM in the germline V gene. This CDR3 contains 17 residues. Trimming took 5 bases from V and 5 from J; bases not matched to a gene: 12. The PCR made use of 60 Vbeta and 13 Jbeta primers. The protocol was immunoSEQ multiplex PCR, while the TCRdb copy is restricted to in-frame clones and leaves out a portion. In the table there are approximately 140,000 clones, 76% of which are singletons. The TCR comes from a man aged 18 to 29 in good health and CMV-seronegative. V usage is TRBV28 and J usage is TRBJ1-2; 12 nucleotides align to TRBD1. The specimen was PBMCs. DNA for the CDR3: TGTGCCAGCAGTCCACGGGGGCCGGGACAGGGGGCGTATGGCTACACCTTC. Protein sequence: CASSPRGPGQGAYGYTF.